The 27 T cell receptor beta chains below all came from one sample that was sequenced in a study of cytomegalovirus exposure and HLA in healthy donors. This PCR relied on a set of 60 Vbeta primers and 13 Jbeta primers. Data came from immunoSEQ multiplex PCR; TCRdb stores just in-frame clones and leaves some out. The sample has around 170,000 clones, about four fifths seen once. Specimen: PBMCs. These receptors were obtained from a woman in her 50s in good health and CMV-seropositive.

This clone came up once. The chain is built from TRBV14 and TRBJ2-7, with D perhaps TRBD2 (6 bases). CDR3 size: 11 residues. V gave up 11 bases and J gave up 0 bases, with 8 bases separating them. Per germline, CDR1 SGHDN and CDR2 FVKESK. As DNA, the CDR3 is TGTGCCCGGCGGGACTCCTACGAGCAGTACTTC. It is translated as CARRDSYEQYF.

In its sample, this clone was seen once. Written as DNA, the CDR3 is TGTGCTAGTGGTTTGGGGCGGGACTCTGAGACCCAGTACTTC. It is translated as CASGLGRDSETQYF. The gene calls are TRBV12-5 and TRBJ2-5; a possible D gene is TRBD2 (6 bases). V lost 1 base and J lost 5, with 11 bases in between. CDR1 and CDR2 from the germline V gene are LGHNT and FRNRAP. The CDR3 runs 14 residues.

Worth noting for this clone: The junction departs from germline at one end; a sequencing error may be responsible. V usage is TRBV5-4 and J usage is TRBJ2-7; 11 bases align to TRBD2. Germline V CDR1 and CDR2: SGHNT, YYREEE (reference sequence). This CDR3 region has 15 residues. This CDR3 reads CASSLGLAATYEQYF. The CDR3 nucleotides are TGTGCCAGCAGTTTGGGACTAGCGGCGACCTACGAGCAGTACTTC.

This chain uses TRBV28 with TRBJ2-1; 7 bases map to TRBD1. Germline CDR1 MDHEN, CDR2 SYDVKM. There are 12 residues in the CDR3. Trimming cost V 5 bases and J 15 bases; bases outside gene matches: 10. CDR3: CASSTTTGEPFF. Here the CDR3 DNA reads TGTGCCAGCAGTACTACAACAGGGGAACCGTTCTTC.

CDR3 residues: CASRSPTGEKLFF. For the CDR3, the DNA is TGTGCCAGCAGATCCCCGACAGGGGAAAAACTGTTTTTT. V and J are TRBV2 and TRBJ1-4; TRBD1 agrees at 7 bases. Germline-derived CDR1 and CDR2 are SNHLY and FYNNEI. The CDR3 consists of 13 residues. The junction had 6 bases not matched to a gene; V was cut back by 6 bases and J by 8 bases. Using reference TRBV2 and TRBJ1-4 for the parts outside the CDR3, the full variable domain is EPEVTQTPSHQVTQMGQEVILRCVPISNHLYFYWYRQILGQKVEFLVSFYNNEISEKSEIFDDQFSVERPDGSNFTLKIRSTKLEDSAMYFCASRSPTGEKLFFGSGTQLSVL.

A few counts support this clone. The gene calls are TRBV4-2 and TRBJ2-4; D is perhaps TRBD2 (6 bases). This CDR3 contains 19 residues. CDR1 and CDR2 from the germline V gene are LGHNA and YNFKEQ. Trimming removed 0 bases at V and 0 bases at J, with 18 bases between. CDR3 sequence (DNA): TGTGCCAGCAGCCAAGAGCCCCGGGGGTCGCATATAGCCAAAAACATTCAGTACTTC. This gives the protein CASSQEPRGSHIAKNIQYF.

The chain combines TRBV2 with TRBJ1-1; the D gene is possibly TRBD1 (5 bases). The CDR3 spans 15 residues. Germline CDR1 and CDR2: SNHLY and FYNNEI. Trimming stripped 3 bases from V and 5 bases from J, with 16 bases between. The CDR3 DNA reads TGTGCCAGCAGTGAGGGACGACTAGGGATTACTGAAGCTTTCTTT. Protein product: CASSEGRLGITEAFF.

In DNA, the CDR3 is TGTGCCAGCTCACCACAAAGGACAGGGGATGAAAAACTGTTTTTT. The encoded protein is CASSPQRTGDEKLFF. This chain links TRBV18 with TRBJ1-4, with TRBD1 identical over 9 bases. The CDR3 spans 15 residues. Looked up from germline, CDR1 is KGHSH and CDR2 is LQKENI. V shed 1 base and J 6 bases; nucleotides not matched to a gene: 3.

The V call is TRBV27, the J call TRBJ1-1; a possible D gene is TRBD1 (5 bases). Germline V lookup: CDR1 MNHEY, CDR2 SMNVEV (reference sequence). V lost 8 bases to trimming and J lost 3 bases, with 13 bases between them. The CDR3 extends over 13 amino acids. CDR3 nucleotide sequence: TGTGCCAGCTCCAGGGTATTCGACACTGAAGCTTTCTTT. Translated: CASSRVFDTEAFF.

This clone occurred a few times. This chain links TRBV4-2 with TRBJ2-2; 11 nucleotides match TRBD1. V shed 4 bases and J 2 bases; nucleotides not matched to a gene: 3. This CDR3 is built from 16 residues. Per germline, CDR1 LGHNA and CDR2 YNFKEQ. CDR3 DNA sequence: TGTGCCAGCAGCCCAGGACAGGGGGCCAACACCGGGGAGCTGTTTTTT. It codes for CASSPGQGANTGELFF.

The chain uses TRBV14 and TRBJ1-6; 7 bases fit TRBD1. The CDR3 is 15 amino acids. Looked up from germline, CDR1 is SGHDN and CDR2 is FVKESK. The V segment lost 4 bases and the J segment 7 bases; nucleotides outside the gene matches: 7. The CDR3, as DNA: TGTGCCAGCAGCCGGGTCGGGACAGCGAATTCACCCCTCCACTTT. Protein sequence: CASSRVGTANSPLHF.

This rearrangement joins TRBV5-1 to TRBJ2-2; 10 bases map to TRBD2. Per germline, CDR1 SGHRS and CDR2 YFSETQ. The CDR3 runs 16 residues. J was trimmed by 0 bases and V by 4 bases; bases with no gene match: 3. This chain's CDR3 is CASSLLAGPNTGELFF. The DNA for the CDR3 is TGCGCCAGCAGCCTACTAGCGGGGCCGAACACCGGGGAGCTGTTTTTT.

The chain recombines TRBV19 with TRBJ2-7; no firm D call. Germline V lookup: CDR1 LNHDA, CDR2 SQIVND (reference sequence). The V end lost 3 bases, the J end lost 0 bases, and 12 bases lay between the germline ends. The length of the CDR3 is 15 residues. As DNA, the CDR3 is TGTGCCAGTAGTATTAGTTTCTCCGGCTCCTACGAGCAGTACTTC. It is translated as CASSISFSGSYEQYF.

This clone is a singleton in its sample. The V gene is TRBV9, the J gene TRBJ2-3; 8 nucleotides line up with TRBD2. Per germline, CDR1 SGDLS and CDR2 YYNGEE. V was pared by 4 bases and J by 4 bases, with 11 bases of the junction left unmatched. The CDR3 covers 16 residues. The CDR3 spells CASSLEGGLVADTQYF. The DNA for the CDR3 is TGTGCCAGCAGCCTAGAGGGGGGACTAGTGGCAGATACGCAGTATTTT.

The rearrangement links TRBV27 to TRBJ2-2; D unresolved. CDR1 is MNHEY, CDR2 SMNVEV, per germline (reference sequence). With 2 bases removed from V and 6 bases from J, the gap between germline ends came to 13 bases. This CDR3 comprises 15 residues. The CDR3 DNA follows: TGTGCCAGCAGTTTAACCTCTATCAGCGCCGGGGAGCTGTTTTTT. Protein sequence: CASSLTSISAGELFF.

The rearrangement links TRBV6-5 to TRBJ1-4; D is uncertain. The V gene lost 0 bases and the J gene lost 7 bases, with 9 bases spanning the gap. Germline V lookup: CDR1 MNHEY, CDR2 SVGAGI. The CDR3 runs 14 residues. The DNA for the CDR3 is TGTGCCAGCAGTTACTCACTTGGGAGTGAAAAACTGTTTTTT. This gives the protein CASSYSLGSEKLFF.

This chain links TRBV6-5 with TRBJ1-1; 9 positions agree with TRBD1. The germline V gene has CDR1 MNHEY and CDR2 SVGAGI. The CDR3 is made up of 16 amino acids. V dropped 1 base and J dropped 2; count of bases not matched to a gene: 5. The CDR3 spells CASSYFTGGYNTEAFF. The DNA of the CDR3 is TGTGCCAGCAGTTACTTCACAGGGGGCTATAACACTGAAGCTTTCTTT.

J is TRBJ1-5 and V is TRBV28; weak D call: TRBD1 (6 bases). Trimming took off 3 bases at V and 6 bases at J, with 12 bases between the two ends. The germline V gene has CDR1 MDHEN and CDR2 SYDVKM. CDR3 length: 14 residues. The CDR3 nucleotides are TGTGCCAGCAGTTTCAGAGGGGGTGTTCAGCCCCAGCATTTT. This encodes CASSFRGGVQPQHF.

This clone was recorded only once. This rearrangement joins TRBV7-9 to TRBJ2-1, with 7 nucleotides matching TRBD2. This CDR3 spans 14 amino acids. Trimming cost V 4 bases and J 8 bases; bases outside gene matches: 8. Germline V gives CDR1 SEHNR, CDR2 FQNEAQ (reference sequence). The CDR3: CASSSYGGGYEQFF. Here the CDR3 DNA reads TGTGCCAGCAGCTCTTATGGGGGGGGATATGAGCAGTTCTTC.

This sequence joins TRBV27 and TRBJ2-5; D gene uncertain. The DNA matches TRBJ2-7 better at its end, which makes the J call doubtful. CDR1 is MNHEY and CDR2 is SMNVEV in the germline V gene (reference sequence). The CDR3 contains 14 residues. In DNA, the CDR3 is TGTGCCAGCAGTTTATCTTCAGGCCCCTACGAGCAGTACTTC. This encodes CASSLSSGPYEQYF.

The chain recombines TRBV19 with TRBJ1-6; D gene ambiguous. Trimming left V 11 bases short and J 1 base short, with 12 bases between. Germline loops: CDR1 LNHDA, CDR2 SQIVND (reference sequence). The CDR3 runs 14 residues. DNA of the CDR3: TGTGCCTCAAAGGAGGGTTCCTATAATTCACCCCTCCACTTT. It yields the protein CASKEGSYNSPLHF.

V gene TRBV2 combines with J gene TRBJ1-2; 9 positions agree with TRBD1. The trim removed 6 bases at V and 7 bases at J, leaving 6 bases unmatched. This CDR3 has 13 residues. CDR1 is SNHLY, CDR2 FYNNEI, per germline. CDR3 in amino acids: CASRPGQGIGYTF. Here the CDR3 DNA reads TGTGCCAGCAGGCCGGGACAGGGAATTGGCTACACCTTC.

The chain is built from TRBV7-6 and TRBJ2-3; D is possibly TRBD1 (5 bases). The CDR3 runs 13 residues. Germline loops: CDR1 SGHVS, CDR2 FNYEAQ. Trimming took off 5 bases at V and 4 bases at J, with 10 bases between the two ends. DNA for the CDR3: TGTGCCAGCAGCAACCTCAGGGCAGATACGCAGTATTTT. Translation gives CASSNLRADTQYF.

The V call is TRBV7-2, the J call TRBJ2-3; 8 nucleotides agree with TRBD2. V lost 5 bases, J lost 5 bases, and 15 bases stayed unmatched. CDR3 length: 17 residues. The V gene's germline CDR1 is SGHTA and CDR2 FQGNSA. CDR3 nucleotide sequence: TGTGCCAGCAGCCATTACGGCGAGCGGGAGTCTGGAGATACGCAGTATTTT. Its translation is CASSHYGERESGDTQYF.

The rearrangement links TRBV2 to TRBJ1-5; D unresolved. Trimming removed 3 bases from V and 7 bases from J, with 7 bases in between. The CDR3 runs to 12 residues. Germline-derived CDR1 and CDR2 are SNHLY and FYNNEI. The CDR3, as DNA: TGTGCCAGCAGTGACTCTCTCCAGCCCCAGCATTTT. Its protein is CASSDSLQPQHF. Drawing the rest from reference TRBV2 and TRBJ1-5, the complete variable domain is EPEVTQTPSHQVTQMGQEVILRCVPISNHLYFYWYRQILGQKVEFLVSFYNNEISEKSEIFDDQFSVERPDGSNFTLKIRSTKLEDSAMYFCASSDSLQPQHFGDGTRLSIL.

V and J are TRBV19 and TRBJ2-2; 8 positions match TRBD1. J gave up 5 bases and V 7 bases, and 6 bases lay outside the gene matches. This CDR3 spans 14 amino acids. From germline, CDR1 is LNHDA and CDR2 SQIVND (reference sequence). As DNA, the CDR3 is TGTGCCAGTACCCCGGGACAGGTGACCGGGGAGCTGTTTTTT. Its translation is CASTPGQVTGELFF.

This sequence joins TRBV15 and TRBJ2-3; 10 bases map to TRBD1. Trimming cost V 1 base and J 4 bases; bases outside gene matches: 2. This CDR3 spans 15 amino acids. The germline V gene encodes CDR1 LNHNV and CDR2 YYDKDF (reference sequence). The CDR3 reads CATSRGGQGSDTQYF. Written as DNA, the CDR3 is TGTGCCACCAGCAGAGGGGGACAGGGGTCAGATACGCAGTATTTT.